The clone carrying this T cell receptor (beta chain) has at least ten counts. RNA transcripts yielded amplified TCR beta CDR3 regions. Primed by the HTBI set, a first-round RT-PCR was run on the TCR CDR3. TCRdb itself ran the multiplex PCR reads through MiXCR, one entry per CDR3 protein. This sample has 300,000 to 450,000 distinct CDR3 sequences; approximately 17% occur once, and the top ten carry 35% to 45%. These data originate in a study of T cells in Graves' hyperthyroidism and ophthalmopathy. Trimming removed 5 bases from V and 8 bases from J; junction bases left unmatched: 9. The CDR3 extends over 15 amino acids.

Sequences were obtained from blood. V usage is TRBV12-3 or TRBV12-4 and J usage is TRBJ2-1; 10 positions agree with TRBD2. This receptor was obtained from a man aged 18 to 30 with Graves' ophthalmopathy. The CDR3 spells CASSRSSGGVDEQFF. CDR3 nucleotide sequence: TGTGCCAGCAGTCGTTCTAGCGGGGGTGTCGATGAGCAGTTCTTC.